This TCR beta chain appears in the sequencing data of a study of cytomegalovirus exposure and HLA in healthy donors. The V end lost 4 bases, the J end lost 5 bases, and 15 bases lay between the germline ends. The length of the CDR3 is 14 residues. CDR1 and CDR2 from the germline V gene are SGDLS and YYNGEE. The method was immunoSEQ multiplex PCR; TCRdb's version includes in-frame clones alone and lacks a portion of them. This repertoire shows 150,000 or so clones, about nine tenths found once; its top ten account for less than 8%. Sample: PBMCs. V gene TRBV9 combines with J gene TRBJ1-1, with D maybe TRBD1 (6 bases). This receptor was taken from a woman aged 30 to 39 in good health and CMV-seropositive. The DNA for the CDR3 is TGTGCCAGCAGCCCAGGGGTTCTGGGGACTGAAGCTTTCTTT. Amino acids: CASSPGVLGTEAFF.